Listed here is a single T cell receptor beta chain. Its antigen remains unidentified. Germline V gene sequence: CDR1 SGHRS, CDR2 YFSETQ. V was shortened by 0 bases and J by 0 bases, with 7 bases between the two germline ends. This CDR3 comprises 15 residues. The sample belongs to a study of beta chain features in type 1 diabetes. Cell sorting via CD45RO/CCR7/CD25/CD127/CD95/CD27 was performed to obtain CD4+ naive, central memory, regulatory and stem cell-like memory cells. Without exception, sorted populations had purity beyond 98%. Notes on the study in general: The study found that naive, central memory and Treg TCRB repertoires appeared more similar in patients than in healthy donors.

Expressed TCRB transcripts were sequenced after all isolated RNA was converted to cDNA. The data were produced by immunoSEQ multiplex PCR, yet TCRdb's version contains in-frame clones alone and is incomplete. The sample shows about 140,000 clones, 9.5% to 10% of them seen only once. Sequencing was done on a sample of central memory CD4+ T cells from blood. The clonotype originates from a woman aged 40 to 50 in good health. The chain carries TRBV5-1 and TRBJ2-1; tentative D call: TRBD1 (5 bases). The CDR3 sequence: CASSLEGVSYNEQFF. As DNA, the CDR3 is TGCGCCAGCAGCTTGGAAGGGGTCTCCTACAATGAGCAGTTCTTC. The full variable domain, rest sourced from reference TRBV5-1 and TRBJ2-1, is KAGVTQTPRYLIKTRGQQVTLSCSPISGHRSVSWYQQTPGQGLQFLFEYFSETQRNKGNFPGRFSGRQFSNSRSEMNVSTLELGDSALYLCASSLEGVSYNEQFFGPGTRLTVL.